A selection of T cell receptor beta chains follows, all from one sample in a study of early T cells in non-severe SARS-CoV-2 infection. Via MiXCR, TCRdb re-called the 5' RACE reads, giving one row per CDR3 protein. The data contain 40,000 to 50,000 distinct CDR3 sequences, roughly 7.1% of them singletons. Material for sequencing was whole blood. All receptors derive from an adult who was a healthcare worker with PCR-confirmed SARS-CoV-2 infection or an uninfected control (not recorded which). CDR3s include the opening cysteine and the closing phenylalanine or tryptophan. D genes are given only for firm matches. Size values are once, few and many counts, or a class for expanded clones, and some rows have none.

DNA: TGTGCCAGCTCACCGTTAGGGGGGCGCGAAAAACTGTTTTTT
CDR3: CASSPLGGREKLFF
J: TRBJ1-4
size: NA
D: NA
V: TRBV18

DNA: TGTGCCAGCAGCTTACATCAGGGGCCTTCCTACGAGCAGTACTTC
CDR3: CASSLHQGPSYEQYF
J: TRBJ2-7
size: medium-sized
D: NA
V: TRBV7-8

DNA: TGTGCCAGCAGCCCGCCGGGACAGGGTTATTCACCCCTCCACTTT
CDR3: CASSPPGQGYSPLHF
J: TRBJ1-6
size: NA
D: TRBD1
V: TRBV7-9

DNA: TGTGCCAGCTCACCAAGGGAGCTGGGGAACATTCAGTACTTC
CDR3: CASSPRELGNIQYF
J: TRBJ2-4
size: many
D: NA
V: TRBV18

DNA: TGTGCCAGCAGCTTAGAGGTAGGGGGCGAGCAGTACTTC
CDR3: CASSLEVGGEQYF
J: TRBJ2-7
size: NA
D: NA
V: TRBV11-1

DNA: TGTGCCAGCAGCCTCGGGACAGACTATGGCTACACCTTC
CDR3: CASSLGTDYGYTF
J: TRBJ1-2
size: many
D: TRBD1
V: TRBV3-1

DNA: TGCAGTGCTCCCTTCTCTGGGGCGGGGCGGACTAATGAGCAGTTCTTC
CDR3: CSAPFSGAGRTNEQFF
J: TRBJ2-1
size: few
D: NA
V: TRBV20-1

DNA: TGTGCCACCAGCAGAGCACAGGAGCAGTTCTTC
CDR3: CATSRAQEQFF
J: TRBJ2-1
size: NA
D: NA
V: TRBV15

DNA: TGTGCCACCAATAGCGGGGTAGCCTACGAGCAGTACTTC
CDR3: CATNSGVAYEQYF
J: TRBJ2-7
size: NA
D: TRBD2
V: TRBV2

DNA: TGTGCCAGCAGCGTAGATGGCAGCACCGGGGAGCTGTTTTTT
CDR3: CASSVDGSTGELFF
J: TRBJ2-2
size: medium-sized
D: NA
V: TRBV9

DNA: TGTGCCAGCGGTTCGCTAGAGCCCCTCCACTTT
CDR3: CASGSLEPLHF
J: TRBJ1-6
size: many
D: NA
V: TRBV25-1

DNA: TGTGCCAGTAGTACAGGACAGGGGGGGTATCAGCCCCAGCATTTT
CDR3: CASSTGQGGYQPQHF
J: TRBJ1-5
size: few
D: TRBD1
V: TRBV19

DNA: TGTGCCAGCAGCCGAGTCTATGGCTACACCTTC
CDR3: CASSRVYGYTF
J: TRBJ1-2
size: NA
D: NA
V: TRBV5-5

DNA: TGTGCCAGCAGCCCCCGGGCAGGGGAAGAGACCCAGTACTTC
CDR3: CASSPRAGEETQYF
J: TRBJ2-5
size: many
D: NA
V: TRBV13

DNA: TGCAGCGTTGTGGCCGGGGCTGAAGCTTTCTTT
CDR3: CSVVAGAEAFF
J: TRBJ1-1
size: many
D: NA
V: TRBV29-1

DNA: TGCAGTGCTTCCACCGGGAGCAGTGTAGAAGCTTTCTTT
CDR3: CSASTGSSVEAFF
J: TRBJ1-1
size: many
D: NA
V: TRBV20-1

DNA: TGTGCCAGCAGTTACGGCGGGGCGGCTAGGAACACTGAAGCTTTCTTT
CDR3: CASSYGGAARNTEAFF
J: TRBJ1-1
size: many
D: NA
V: TRBV6-5

DNA: TGTGCCAGCAGCGTGGGACAGTACAATGAGCAGTTCTTC
CDR3: CASSVGQYNEQFF
J: TRBJ2-1
size: NA
D: TRBD1
V: TRBV9

DNA: TGTGCCAGCAGCGTAGCCGGGAACAATTCACCCCTCCACTTT
CDR3: CASSVAGNNSPLHF
J: TRBJ1-6
size: many
D: NA
V: TRBV9

DNA: TGTGCCAGCTCACCCCCAGCGGGGGGTACCACAGATACGCAGTATTTT
CDR3: CASSPPAGGTTDTQYF
J: TRBJ2-3
size: NA
D: TRBD2
V: TRBV18

DNA: TGTGCCAGCAGCCCACTAGCGGGGGACATACGGAGCGGGGAGCTGTTTTTT
CDR3: CASSPLAGDIRSGELFF
J: TRBJ2-2
size: many
D: TRBD2
V: TRBV5-6

DNA: TGTGCCAGCAGCTTATTCCTGGGAATGGGAGACACTGAAGCTTTCTTT
CDR3: CASSLFLGMGDTEAFF
J: TRBJ1-1
size: few
D: NA
V: TRBV7-6